Each of the 6 T cell receptor beta chains below was sequenced from the same sample in a study of graft-versus-host responses after intestinal transplantation. The table came from immunoSEQ multiplex PCR; TCRdb's copy has only in-frame clones and leaves some out. The table records 77,000 or so clones, 92% of them present only once. This sample comprised PBMCs, obtained 98 days after intestinal transplantation. The receptors originated from a human patient who received an intestinal transplant, so some T cells may come from the graft donor.

This chain connects TRBV7-6 to TRBJ2-5, with D perhaps TRBD1 or TRBD2 (5 bases each). The CDR3 spans 14 residues. Trimming removed 5 bases from V and 4 bases from J, with 14 bases in between. CDR1 and CDR2 from the germline V gene are SGHVS and FNYEAQ. The CDR3 nucleotides read TGTGCCAGCAGCGGGGGAACTACAACAGAGACCCAGTACTTC. Translating it yields CASSGGTTTETQYF.

This clone was seen once. This chain uses TRBV27 with TRBJ2-1, with 11 bases lining up with TRBD2. Per the germline V gene, CDR1 is MNHEY and CDR2 is SMNVEV (reference sequence). The CDR3 is 18 residues long. The ends lost 3 bases at V and 3 bases at J; junction bases unmatched: 10. DNA for the CDR3: TGTGCCAGCAGTTTTGGTTTAGCGGGAGGGCCCGGCTACAATGAGCAGTTCTTC. Protein product: CASSFGLAGGPGYNEQFF.

This clone occurred once. The gene calls are TRBV29-1 and TRBJ2-7; the D is unclear. V lost 0 bases and J 1 base, leaving 4 bases between the germline ends. The CDR3 totals 12 residues. Germline V CDR1 and CDR2: SQVTM, ANQGSEA. This CDR3 reads CSVEEQSYEQYF. The CDR3 DNA reads as TGCAGCGTTGAAGAACAATCCTACGAGCAGTACTTC.

Concerning this clone itself: This sample includes further DNA sequences coding for the same CDR3. The V call is TRBV7-3, the J call TRBJ2-3, with 8 bases lining up with TRBD1. CDR1 and CDR2 from the germline V gene are SGHTA and FQGTGA. With V trimmed by 5 bases and J by 3 bases, 4 bases remained unmatched. The CDR3 sequence is 14 residues long. The CDR3 DNA follows: TGTGCCAGCAGCCTTACAGGGGGGACAGATACGCAGTATTTT. This codes for CASSLTGGTDTQYF.

The chain is built from TRBV7-9 and TRBJ2-7; 16 nucleotides match TRBD2. The CDR3 extends over 16 amino acids. The V segment lost 5 bases and the J segment 4 bases; nucleotides outside the gene matches: 5. Germline CDR1 is SEHNR and CDR2 is FQNEAQ (reference sequence). CDR3 bases: TGTGCCAGCAGCCCGGGACTAGCGGGAGGGGAGTACGAGCAGTACTTC. The encoded protein is CASSPGLAGGEYEQYF.

The chain carries TRBV2 and TRBJ2-2, with unresolved D. Germline CDR1 SNHLY, CDR2 FYNNEI. The CDR3 spans 12 residues. V was pared by 2 bases and J by 9 bases, with 7 bases between. The CDR3 region has the DNA TGTGCCAGCAGTGAAAGAGATTGGGAGCTGTTTTTT. This translates into CASSERDWELFF.